The 10 T cell receptor beta chains below were found in one sample sequenced in a study of sequential checkpoint blockade in melanoma. TCRdb keeps only in-frame clones here, not all; method: immunoSEQ multiplex PCR. The table lists thousands of clones, roughly a quarter of them singletons, with about a fifth in the top ten. Treatment noted: randomized to nivolumab then ipilimumab (arm A) or the reverse (arm B). This material consisted of tumor tissue (inferred from file names), taken from a patient given nivolumab and ipilimumab in sequence. The source is a human donor with melanoma.

The rearrangement uses TRBV19 and TRBJ1-5; unclear D gene. CDR1 and CDR2 (germline): LNHDA, SQIVND (reference sequence). This CDR3 has 13 residues. The V end was cut by 6 bases, the J end by 5 bases, with 11 bases between. CDR3 loop: CASRSQLDQPQHF. The DNA for the CDR3 is TGTGCCAGTAGGTCCCAGCTGGATCAGCCCCAGCATTTT.

In this sample, this clone turned up a few times. The rearrangement uses TRBV12-5 and TRBJ2-2, with no clear D. This CDR3 is built from 11 residues. Germline V lookup: CDR1 LGHNT, CDR2 FRNRAP. The CDR3 loop is CASQNTGELFF. DNA for the CDR3: TGTGCCAGCCAGAACACCGGGGAGCTGTTTTTT.

V and J are TRBV11-3 and TRBJ1-4, with 7 bases lining up with TRBD1. Germline CDR1 is SGHNT and CDR2 is YENEEA. V was clipped by 2 bases and J by 6 bases; unmatched bases: 3. The CDR3 has 14 residues. CDR3 sequence: CASSLRGRDEKLFF. CDR3 DNA sequence: TGTGCCAGCAGCTTAAGGGGGCGCGATGAAAAACTGTTTTTT. The full variable domain, its missing parts supplied by reference TRBV11-3 and TRBJ1-4, is EAGVVQSPRYKIIEKKQPVAFWCNPISGHNTLYWYLQNLGQGPELLIRYENEEAVDDSQLPKDRFSAERLKGVDSTLKIQPAELGDSAVYLCASSLRGRDEKLFFGSGTQLSVL.

The chain combines TRBV9 with TRBJ1-2; no reliable D call. Looked up from germline, CDR1 is SGDLS and CDR2 is YYNGEE. CDR3 length equals 14 residues. Trimming took 3 bases from V and 7 from J, leaving 16 bases between them. The CDR3 region is CASSARALLGGYTF. As DNA, the CDR3 is TGTGCCAGCAGCGCCCGGGCCCTACTGGGTGGCTACACCTTC.

By share of the sample, this clone is medium-sized. This chain links TRBV9 with TRBJ2-5, with D hard to call. The CDR3 extends over 14 amino acids. Germline CDR1 SGDLS, CDR2 YYNGEE. Between the trimmed V and J ends, which lost 0 bases and 1 base, there was a span of 7 bases. CDR3 coding DNA: TGTGCCAGCAGCGTAGGGTCTATCCAAGAGACCCAGTACTTC. Translation gives CASSVGSIQETQYF.

This clone was counted between two and nine times. The V gene is TRBV1, the J gene TRBJ2-1; the D segment call TRBD2 is taken from the table without a DNA check. TRBV1 is a known pseudogene. The CDR3 totals 17 residues. DNA for the CDR3: TGCGCCAGCAGCCAACGGGCCCAGCGGGGGGCGCCCACCCAGCAGTTCTTC. It codes for CASSQRAQRGAPTQQFF.

Details on this clone: The junction departs from the called germline gene at one end, perhaps through a read error. The gene calls are TRBV10-2 and TRBJ2-5; D might be TRBD2 (5 bases). The CDR3 contains 13 residues. Germline lookup yields CDR1 WSHSY and CDR2 SAAADI. CDR3 sequence reads: CAISEWRGETQYF. In DNA form, the CDR3 reads TGCGCCATCAGTGAGTGGCGCGGGGAGACCCAGTACTTC.

This clone turned up a few times. The gene calls are TRBV12-5 and TRBJ2-7; possible D gene TRBD1, 5 bases. V dropped 1 base and J dropped 3 bases, with 7 bases sitting between them. The CDR3 sequence is 13 residues long. Germline V gives CDR1 LGHNT, CDR2 FRNRAP. The CDR3 region has the DNA TGTGCTAGTGGTTTGGGGGGCGGCTACGAGCAGTACTTC. Translating gives CASGLGGGYEQYF. The full variable domain, its missing parts supplied by reference TRBV12-5 and TRBJ2-7, is DARVTQTPRHKVTEMGQEVTMRCQPILGHNTVFWYRQTMMQGLELLAYFRNRAPLDDSGMPKDRFSAEMPDATLATLKIQPSEPRDSAVYFCASGLGGGYEQYFGPGTRLTVT.

This clone was counted between two and nine times. The chain uses TRBV10-2 and TRBJ2-1; D is undetermined. Trimming took 5 bases from V and 4 from J, leaving 12 bases between them. CDR1 and CDR2 (germline): WSHSY, SAAADI. CDR3 size: 14 residues. The chain's CDR3 is CASSSTDGYNEQFF. As DNA, the CDR3 is TGCGCCAGCAGTAGTACAGACGGTTACAATGAGCAGTTCTTC.

The chain has TRBV12-5 and TRBJ2-1, with unresolved D. Deletions cut 5 bases from V and 3 bases from J, with 8 bases between. The V gene's germline CDR1 is LGHNT and CDR2 FRNRAP. The CDR3 runs 13 residues. The CDR3 DNA reads as TGTGCTAGTGGTCAGGACCGCTACAATGAGCAGTTCTTC. Translation: CASGQDRYNEQFF.